This TCR beta chain derives from a study of control samples from healthy donors and cancer patients. Trimming took off 0 bases at V and 11 bases at J, with 10 bases between the two ends. The CDR3 has 12 amino acids. Germline CDR1 MNHEY, CDR2 SVGEGT. Method: immunoSEQ multiplex PCR; TCRdb's copy keeps in-frame clones and lacks some. The sample includes fewer than 40,000 clones, 94% of them seen just once. The chain recombines TRBV6-2 or TRBV6-3 with TRBJ1-1; D gene uncertain. The sample consisted of blood. The receptor's source is a man in his sixties in good health. Here the CDR3 reads CASSYSRPRAFF. As DNA, the CDR3 is TGTGCCAGCAGTTACTCTCGACCTCGGGCTTTCTTT.